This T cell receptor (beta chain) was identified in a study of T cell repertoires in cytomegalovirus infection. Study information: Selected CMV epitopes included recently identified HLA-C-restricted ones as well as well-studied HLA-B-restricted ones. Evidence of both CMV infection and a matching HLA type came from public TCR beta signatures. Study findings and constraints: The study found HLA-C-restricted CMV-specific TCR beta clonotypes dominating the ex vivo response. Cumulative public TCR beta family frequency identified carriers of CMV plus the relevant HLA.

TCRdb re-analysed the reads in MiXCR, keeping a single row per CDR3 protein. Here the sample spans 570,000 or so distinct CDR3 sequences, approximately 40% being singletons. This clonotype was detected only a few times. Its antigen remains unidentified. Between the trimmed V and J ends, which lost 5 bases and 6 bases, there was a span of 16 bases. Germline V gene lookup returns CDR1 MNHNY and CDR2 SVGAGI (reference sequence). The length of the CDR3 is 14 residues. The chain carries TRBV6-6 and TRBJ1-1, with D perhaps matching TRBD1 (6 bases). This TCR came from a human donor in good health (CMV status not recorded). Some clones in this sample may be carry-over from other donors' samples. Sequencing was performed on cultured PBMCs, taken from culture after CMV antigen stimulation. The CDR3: CASSGPTGYAEAFF. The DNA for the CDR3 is TGTGCCAGCAGTGGTCCCACAGGGTACGCTGAAGCTTTCTTT.